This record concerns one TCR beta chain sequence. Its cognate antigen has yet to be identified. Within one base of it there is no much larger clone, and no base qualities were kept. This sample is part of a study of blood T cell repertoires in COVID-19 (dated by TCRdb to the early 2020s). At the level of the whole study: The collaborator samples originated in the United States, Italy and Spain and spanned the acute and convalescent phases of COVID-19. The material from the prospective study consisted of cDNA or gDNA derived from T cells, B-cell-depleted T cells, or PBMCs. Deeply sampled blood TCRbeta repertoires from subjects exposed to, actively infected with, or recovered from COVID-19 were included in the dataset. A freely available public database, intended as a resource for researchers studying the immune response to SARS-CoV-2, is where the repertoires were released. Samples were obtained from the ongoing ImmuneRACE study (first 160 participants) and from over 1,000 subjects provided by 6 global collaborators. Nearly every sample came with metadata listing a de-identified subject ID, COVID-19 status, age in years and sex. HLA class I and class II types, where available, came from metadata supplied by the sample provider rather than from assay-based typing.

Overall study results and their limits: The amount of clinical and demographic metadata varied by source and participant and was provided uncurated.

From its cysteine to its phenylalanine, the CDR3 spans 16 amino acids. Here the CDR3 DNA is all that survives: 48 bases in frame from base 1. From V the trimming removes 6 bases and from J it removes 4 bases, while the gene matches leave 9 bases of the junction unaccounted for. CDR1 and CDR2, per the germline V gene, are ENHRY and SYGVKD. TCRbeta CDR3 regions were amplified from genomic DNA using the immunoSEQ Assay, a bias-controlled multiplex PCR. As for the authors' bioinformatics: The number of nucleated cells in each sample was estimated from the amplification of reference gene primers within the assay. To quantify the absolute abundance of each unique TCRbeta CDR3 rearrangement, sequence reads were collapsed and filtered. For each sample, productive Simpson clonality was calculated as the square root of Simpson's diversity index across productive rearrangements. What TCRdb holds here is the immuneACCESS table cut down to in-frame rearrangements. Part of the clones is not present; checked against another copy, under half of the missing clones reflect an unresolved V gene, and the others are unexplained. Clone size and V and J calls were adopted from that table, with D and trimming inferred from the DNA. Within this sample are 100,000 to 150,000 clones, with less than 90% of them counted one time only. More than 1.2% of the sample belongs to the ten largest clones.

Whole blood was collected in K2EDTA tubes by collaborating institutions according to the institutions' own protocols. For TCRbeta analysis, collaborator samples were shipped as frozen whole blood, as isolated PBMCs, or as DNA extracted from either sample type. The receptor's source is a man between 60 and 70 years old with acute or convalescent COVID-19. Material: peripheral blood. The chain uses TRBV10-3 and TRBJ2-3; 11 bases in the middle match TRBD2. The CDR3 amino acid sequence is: CAISFSGGAYPDTQYF. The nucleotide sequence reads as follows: TGTGCCATCAGCTTTAGCGGGGGGGCCTATCCAGATACGCAGTATTTT.